These T cell receptor beta chains were read from a single sample in a study of OX40 agonist ivuxolimab in advanced cancers. The protocol was immunoSEQ multiplex PCR, while the TCRdb copy is restricted to in-frame clones and leaves out a portion. This table has about 19,000 clones, around four fifths appearing once. The starting material was CD4+ or CD8+ T cells sorted from blood, obtained in a trial of the OX40 agonist ivuxolimab. Receptors originate from an adult with an advanced solid tumor such as melanoma, head and neck, liver or kidney cancer. Each CDR3 is given without its conserved first and last residue.

v_call: TRBV28
j_call: TRBJ2-2
cdr3_aa: ASSLSAETTGELF

v_call: TRBV28
j_call: TRBJ1-2
cdr3_aa: ASRTVTYGYT

v_call: TRBV5-4
j_call: TRBJ2-5
cdr3_aa: ASSLVGETQY

v_call: TRBV5-8
j_call: TRBJ2-7
cdr3_aa: ASIMDRAGEQY

v_call: TRBV5-1
j_call: TRBJ2-2
cdr3_aa: ASRFFQENTGELF

v_call: TRBV2
j_call: TRBJ2-7
cdr3_aa: ASSAGQGAYEQY

v_call: TRBV4-1
j_call: TRBJ1-2
cdr3_aa: ASSQDTGMFNYGYT

v_call: TRBV27
j_call: TRBJ1-2
cdr3_aa: ASSQQGIYGYT

v_call: TRBV2
j_call: -
cdr3_aa: ASRGGTPEGEQY

v_call: TRBV4-2
j_call: TRBJ2-7
cdr3_aa: ASSPRDRVYEQY